This TCR beta chain was retrieved from a study of CXCR3-negative and CXCR3-positive naive CD8 T cells. As regards this clonotype: No antigen is known for it.

Study-wide findings and caveats: Naive CXCR3-positive and CXCR3-negative cells shared TRBV-TRBJ usage; memory cells diverged. The naive subsets expressed comparable surface CD5, and the authors inferred TCR strength from TRB CDR3 properties.

UMI-labeled 5' RACE TRB cDNA libraries were prepared from the cells. For each CDR3 protein, TCRdb gives one entry from its re-call of the 5' RACE reads, without DNA. The specimen's table records tens of thousands of distinct CDR3 sequences. CDR3 length: 16 amino acids. Germline CDR1 is SEHNR and CDR2 is FQNEAQ (reference sequence). With 300,000 cells each, the CD8+ T cell subsets were individually sorted in triplicate. The sequencing input was naive CXCR3- CD8+ T cells from blood. Subset meaning: CD45RO-CCR7+CD27+CD95- naive CD8+ T cells lacking CXCR3 (TNR3-). V usage is TRBV7-9 and J usage is TRBJ1-2; TCRdb outputs TRBD1, but without DNA this stays unchecked. The receptor was derived from a human donor in good health. Some clones in this sample may be carry-over from other donors' samples. This CDR3 is CASSSAPMTGGYGYTF.